A single sample is the source of the 32 T cell receptor beta chains below, sequenced in a study of blood T cell repertoires in COVID-19 (TCRdb year 2020). Receptor amplification or capture employed the immunoSEQ multiplex PCR assay. As stored in TCRdb, this immuneACCESS dataset retains in-frame rearrangements with V and J assigned. A fraction of the clones does not appear; measured against another copy, unresolved V genes explain less than half of the discrepancy, and the remainder lacks a known reason. The sample table contains about 90,000 clones; only one count was recorded for 80% to 85% of them. Clones ranked in the top ten supply roughly 30% of the sample. The sequenced material came from peripheral blood. Receptor source: a woman over 75 with active or convalescent COVID-19.

The chain combines TRBV30 with TRBJ1-1, with 7 bases fitting TRBD1. From germline, CDR1 is GTSNPN and CDR2 SVGIG (reference sequence). CDR3 length: 13 amino acids. The J segment lost 7 bases and the V segment lost 5 bases, leaving 10 bases of the junction unmatched. The CDR3 region is CAWDPDRAGEAFF. CDR3 DNA: TGTGCCTGGGACCCCGACAGGGCGGGTGAAGCTTTCTTT.

This clone was seen a few times. This chain connects TRBV18 to TRBJ2-7; tentative D call: TRBD2 (6 bases). The germline V gene has CDR1 KGHSH and CDR2 LQKENI. V shed 6 bases and J shed 4 bases, with 16 bases lying between them. This CDR3 has 14 amino acids. CDR3 residues: CASSREQSTYEQYF. The CDR3 region has the DNA TGTGCCAGCTCCCGGGAGCAGAGCACATACGAGCAGTACTTC.

This sequence joins TRBV7-3 and TRBJ2-2; no clear D gene. This CDR3 comprises 16 residues. The germline V gene encodes CDR1 SGHTA and CDR2 FQGTGA. Between the trimmed V and J ends, which lost 4 bases and 0 bases, there was a span of 12 bases. The CDR3 nucleotides read TGTGCCAGCAGCTCAAGGAGCGATTCGAACACCGGGGAGCTGTTTTTT. Its protein is CASSSRSDSNTGELFF.

In this sample, this clone turned up a few times. The V call is TRBV29-1, the J call TRBJ2-3, with 8 bases that match TRBD1. The germline V gene has CDR1 SQVTM and CDR2 ANQGSEA. V was clipped by 7 bases and J by 2 bases; unmatched bases: 17. The CDR3 length is 17 residues. CDR3 amino acids: CSDPPALQGGYTDTQYF. CDR3 sequence (DNA): TGCAGCGATCCCCCTGCCCTACAGGGGGGATACACAGATACGCAGTATTTT.

V and J are TRBV6-5 and TRBJ1-3, with 7 bases identical to TRBD1. V lost 11 bases to trimming and J lost 6 bases; unmatched junction nucleotides: 10. The germline CDR1 and CDR2 sequences are MNHEY and SVGAGI. The CDR3 has 13 residues. CDR3 in DNA: TGTGCCGGGGCCCCACAGGGGACAAACACCATATATTTT. It encodes CAGAPQGTNTIYF.

The chain combines TRBV7-9 with TRBJ1-2, with a tentative D call TRBD1 (5 bases). The germline V and J ends were trimmed by 8 bases and 3 bases, with 16 bases remaining between them. The CDR3 is made up of 14 amino acids. Germline V gives CDR1 SEHNR, CDR2 FQNEAQ (reference sequence). The CDR3 region is CASGGFQGDYGYTF. CDR3 coding DNA: TGTGCCAGCGGTGGGTTTCAGGGTGACTATGGCTACACCTTC.

The rearrangement uses TRBV19 and TRBJ2-3, with D perhaps matching TRBD1 (5 bases). Trimming stripped 3 bases from V and 0 bases from J, with 13 bases between. The CDR3 is made up of 16 amino acids. Germline V gives CDR1 LNHDA, CDR2 SQIVND (reference sequence). The CDR3 DNA reads TGTGCCAGTAGTATCAGGGTAGCCCTTAGCACAGATACGCAGTATTTT. Its translation is CASSIRVALSTDTQYF.

The chain uses TRBV19 and TRBJ1-5; D remains ambiguous. The CDR3 totals 15 residues. Germline V lookup: CDR1 LNHDA, CDR2 SQIVND (reference sequence). V gave up 1 base and J gave up 2 bases, with 9 bases separating them. The CDR3 sequence: CASSIAGRGNQPQHF. In nucleotides, the CDR3 is TGTGCCAGTAGTATAGCGGGAAGAGGCAATCAGCCCCAGCATTTT.

The chain recombines TRBV9 with TRBJ2-3, with no clear D. Germline CDR1 and CDR2: SGDLS and YYNGEE. The CDR3 is 12 residues long. V lost 0 bases to trimming and J lost 9 bases, with 8 bases between them. The CDR3 protein is CASSVVSETQYF. CDR3 nucleotides: TGTGCCAGCAGCGTAGTTAGTGAGACGCAGTATTTT.

A few counts support this clone. The rearrangement uses TRBV3-1 (or the pseudogene TRBV3-2) and TRBJ1-6; 9 bases align to TRBD1. Germline lookup yields CDR1 LGHDT and CDR2 YNNKEL (reference sequence). J was trimmed by 9 bases and V by 0 bases; bases with no gene match: 6. CDR3 length equals 16 residues. CDR3 in amino acids: CASSQEGGTGSSPLHF. The CDR3 DNA reads as TGTGCCAGCAGCCAAGAAGGCGGGACAGGGAGTTCACCCCTCCACTTT.

The chain combines TRBV5-5 with TRBJ2-5, with TRBD2 matching over 9 bases. The CDR3 consists of 15 residues. From germline, CDR1 is SGHKS and CDR2 YYEKEE (reference sequence). After removal of 0 bases from V and 4 bases from J, the junction contained 4 bases not matched to a gene. The CDR3 DNA reads as TGTGCCAGCAGCTTGGTAGCGGGAGTGCGAGAGACCCAGTACTTC. Encoded protein: CASSLVAGVRETQYF. The whole variable domain, remainder taken from reference TRBV5-5 and TRBJ2-5, is DAGVTQSPTHLIKTRGQQVTLRCSPISGHKSVSWYQQVLGQGPQFIFQYYEKEERGRGNFPDRFSARQFPNYSSELNVNALLLGDSALYLCASSLVAGVRETQYFGPGTRLLVL.

This clone was counted between two and nine times. V gene TRBV19 combines with J gene TRBJ2-7, with D perhaps matching TRBD1 (5 bases). Germline V lookup: CDR1 LNHDA, CDR2 SQIVND (reference sequence). The CDR3 has 15 residues. V lost 8 bases, J lost 5 bases, and 22 bases lay in between. DNA of the CDR3: TGTGCCAGTTCCTCGATCTACCCTGGGGCCCACGAGCAGTACTTC. This translates into CASSSIYPGAHEQYF.

The CDR3 loop reads CASSLPATNEKLFF. The CDR3 coding sequence is TGTGCCAGCAGTTTGCCAGCAACTAATGAAAAACTGTTTTTT. The rearrangement uses TRBV28 and TRBJ1-4; D is unresolved. The CDR3 totals 14 residues. V was cut by 3 bases and J by 0 bases, with 5 bases left in between. The germline CDR1 and CDR2 sequences are MDHEN and SYDVKM.

The chain recombines TRBV11-2 with TRBJ1-1; D ambiguous. CDR3 size: 15 residues. Germline values: CDR1 SGHAT, CDR2 FQNNGV. V was trimmed by 5 bases and J by 0 bases, leaving 13 bases between them. The CDR3 DNA sequence: TGTGCCAGCAGCCATAATCGGGTGATGAACACTGAAGCTTTCTTT. The encoded protein is CASSHNRVMNTEAFF.

The chain links TRBV14 to TRBJ1-1, with TRBD1 matching over 8 bases. V dropped 4 bases and J dropped 14; count of bases not matched to a gene: 12. The CDR3 runs 13 residues. Germline CDR1 and CDR2: SGHDN and FVKESK. The CDR3 DNA sequence: TGTGCCAGCAGCCTTGGGGACAGGCGTCCGAGCTTCTTT. It translates to CASSLGDRRPSFF.

The chain has TRBV28 and TRBJ2-2, with D tentatively TRBD1 (6 bases). The germline V and J ends were trimmed by 6 bases and 3 bases, with 17 bases remaining between them. The CDR3 has 16 amino acids. The germline CDR1 and CDR2 sequences are MDHEN and SYDVKM. The CDR3 DNA follows: TGTGCCAGCAGAATCCTCAGGGGCCCTTACACCGGGGAGCTGTTTTTT. Translation: CASRILRGPYTGELFF. The variable domain in full, with the rest retrieved from reference TRBV28 and TRBJ2-2, is DVKVTQSSRYLVKRTGEKVFLECVQDMDHENMFWYRQDPGLGLRLIYFSYDVKMKEKGDIPEGYSVSREKKERFSLILESASTNQTSMYLCASRILRGPYTGELFFGEGSRLTVL.

The rearrangement uses TRBV28 and TRBJ1-6, with a weak D call TRBD1 (6 bases). The CDR3 spans 15 residues. V was shortened by 5 bases and J by 3 bases, with 11 bases between the two germline ends. Germline CDR1 is MDHEN and CDR2 is SYDVKM. The CDR3 sequence: CASSPRQDYNSPLHF. Here the CDR3 DNA reads TGTGCCAGCAGTCCTCGACAGGACTATAATTCACCCCTCCACTTT.

This clone was recorded a few times. The V and J genes are TRBV27 and TRBJ2-6; D unclear. The CDR3 has 13 residues. V lost 3 bases to trimming and J lost 2 bases, with 2 bases between them. Germline CDR1 MNHEY, CDR2 SMNVEV (reference sequence). CDR3 sequence: CASSFTGANVLTF. CDR3 coding DNA: TGTGCCAGCAGTTTCACTGGGGCCAACGTCCTGACTTTC.

The J gene is TRBJ2-3, the V gene TRBV7-9, with D unclear. The germline gives CDR1 SEHNR, CDR2 FQNEAQ (reference sequence). Trimming left V 2 bases short and J 0 bases short, with 6 bases between. The CDR3 runs 14 residues. This CDR3 reads CASSLMASTDTQYF. In nucleotides, the CDR3 is TGTGCCAGCAGCTTAATGGCTAGCACAGATACGCAGTATTTT. The whole variable domain, filled in from reference TRBV7-9 and TRBJ2-3, reads DTGVSQNPRHKITKRGQNVTFRCDPISEHNRLYWYRQTLGQGPEFLTYFQNEAQLEKSRLLSDRFSAERPKGSFSTLEIQRTEQGDSAMYLCASSLMASTDTQYFGPGTRLTVL.

The J gene is TRBJ2-1, the V gene TRBV2, with 7 bases identical to TRBD2. Germline assignment: CDR1 SNHLY and CDR2 FYNNEI. The CDR3 runs 12 residues. The V segment lost 7 bases and the J segment 10 bases; nucleotides outside the gene matches: 7. CDR3: CASNSKRGEQFF. CDR3 sequence (DNA): TGTGCCAGCAACTCAAAGCGGGGAGAGCAGTTCTTC.

The chain has TRBV9 and TRBJ2-5, with D perhaps TRBD2 (9 bases). CDR1 and CDR2 (germline): SGDLS, YYNGEE. The CDR3 loop spans 17 amino acids. V lost 6 bases to trimming and J lost 4 bases, with 25 bases between them. The CDR3 nucleotides are TGTGCCAGCACCCAGGGGGCTAGCGGGGCGGCTATAGAGACCCAGTACTTC. Residues: CASTQGASGAAIETQYF.

V is TRBV7-8 and J is TRBJ1-5, with D unclear. Germline V gene data show CDR1 as SGHVS and CDR2 as FQNEAQ. CDR3 length: 15 amino acids. V was cut by 5 bases and J by 0 bases, with 11 bases left in between. The DNA for the CDR3 is TGTGCCAGCAGCCGCCGTGTTAATAGCAATCAGCCCCAGCATTTT. As protein: CASSRRVNSNQPQHF.

The chain employs TRBV10-3 and TRBJ1-1; D gene uncertain. This CDR3 has 12 residues. The germline CDR1 and CDR2 sequences are ENHRY and SYGVKD. Trimming shortened V by 10 bases and J by 8 bases, and 17 bases separated the two germline ends. CDR3 bases: TGTGCCACCTCTCTTTCAGGTGACGAAGCTTTCTTT. It specifies CATSLSGDEAFF.

This chain uses TRBV5-1 with TRBJ2-1; 9 bases fit TRBD2. Germline V gene sequence: CDR1 SGHRS, CDR2 YFSETQ. The trim removed 5 bases at V and 6 bases at J, leaving 12 bases unmatched. This CDR3 region has 16 residues. The chain's CDR3 is CASRPEAGGAFNEQFF. DNA for the CDR3: TGCGCCAGCAGGCCTGAGGCGGGAGGGGCATTCAATGAGCAGTTCTTC.

The chain recombines TRBV19 with TRBJ2-3; TRBD1 agrees at 11 bases. The CDR3 is 15 amino acids. Germline V CDR1 and CDR2: LNHDA, SQIVND (reference sequence). J gave up 8 bases and V 6 bases, and 10 bases lay outside the gene matches. The CDR3 is CASSEGQGARGTQYF. The CDR3 DNA reads as TGTGCCAGTAGCGAAGGACAGGGGGCAAGGGGTACGCAGTATTTT.

V is TRBV9 and J is TRBJ2-3; D gene uncertain. The CDR3 sequence is 14 residues long. V shed 3 bases and J shed 2 bases, with 10 bases lying between them. Looked up from germline, CDR1 is SGDLS and CDR2 is YYNGEE. The CDR3 loop is CASSAFLSTDTQYF. DNA of the CDR3: TGTGCCAGCAGCGCCTTCCTGTCCACAGATACGCAGTATTTT.

This chain uses TRBV4-2 with TRBJ2-3; 13 bases match TRBD2. This CDR3 is 20 amino acids long. V gave up 2 bases and J gave up 4 bases; unmatched junction bases: 15. Germline CDR1 LGHNA, CDR2 YNFKEQ. The CDR3 region is CASSQRPGLAGVGGADTQYF. The CDR3 DNA follows: TGTGCCAGCAGCCAACGACCAGGACTAGCGGGAGTGGGAGGGGCAGATACGCAGTATTTT.

The CDR3: CASSYRETSGNTIYF. CDR3 DNA sequence: TGTGCCAGCAGTTACAGGGAAACTTCGGGAAACACCATATATTTT. This rearrangement joins TRBV28 to TRBJ1-3, with a possible D match to TRBD1 (6 bases). This CDR3 is built from 15 residues. V was pared by 4 bases and J by 4 bases, with 14 bases between. The germline CDR1 and CDR2 sequences are MDHEN and SYDVKM.

This clone was detected once. The rearrangement joins TRBV29-1 to TRBJ2-5, with TRBD1 identical over 8 bases. This CDR3 contains 13 residues. Germline V gene sequence: CDR1 SQVTM, CDR2 ANQGSEA. V shed 6 bases and J 5 bases; nucleotides not matched to a gene: 8. The CDR3 sequence is CSVDRTGMETQYF. CDR3 in DNA: TGCAGCGTCGATAGGACAGGGATGGAGACCCAGTACTTC.

V is TRBV7-9 and J is TRBJ2-1; 7 nucleotides line up with TRBD2. This CDR3 is 15 amino acids long. CDR1 and CDR2 (germline): SEHNR, FQNEAQ (reference sequence). Trimming removed 3 bases from V and 2 bases from J; junction bases left unmatched: 4. This CDR3 is CASSLGGDPYNEQFF. The DNA of the CDR3 is TGTGCCAGCAGCTTGGGAGGGGACCCCTACAATGAGCAGTTCTTC.

This clone came up once. This chain joins TRBV4-3 and TRBJ2-3; 9 bases are shared with TRBD2. The CDR3 has 15 residues. J lost 8 bases, V lost 0 bases, and 6 bases had no gene match. Germline CDR1 LGHNA, CDR2 YSLEER. This CDR3 reads CASSQDAGGGGTQYF. In DNA form, the CDR3 reads TGCGCCAGCAGCCAAGATGCGGGCGGGGGGGGTACGCAGTATTTT.

The rearrangement links TRBV28 to TRBJ2-3; no clear D gene. The CDR3 length is 15 residues. Germline CDR1 reads MDHEN; CDR2 reads SYDVKM. Trimming removed 5 bases at V and 12 bases at J, with 24 bases between. CDR3: CASSPPTFSAADQYF. DNA for the CDR3: TGTGCCAGCAGTCCACCAACATTTTCGGCCGCGGATCAGTATTTT.